This T cell receptor (beta chain) appears in the sequencing data of a study of shared clonotypes between healthy human individuals. Study findings and constraints: Owing to a small donor count, the genetic and exposure-history diversity represented was limited.

Clones were read by immunoSEQ multiplex PCR, and TCRdb kept only the in-frame ones, dropping some. The sample carries about 2.4 million clones, over 85% recorded once. About this clone itself: Its antigen remains unknown.

A CD45RA+ naive subset and a CD45RA-negative memory subset were split from CD4+ cells. Germline assignment: CDR1 SGHNT and CDR2 YYREEE (reference sequence). Trimming cost V 0 bases and J 1 base, with 7 bases left between them. The CDR3 contains 14 residues. The chain links TRBV5-4 to TRBJ2-5; D ambiguous. The sequenced sample consisted of naive CD4+ T cells from PBMCs. Subset specified: CD45RA+ positively selected. The clonotype was recovered from a man aged 18 to 30 in good health. Some clones in this sample may be carry-over from other donors' samples. CDR3: CASSLDPSQETQYF. The CDR3 DNA reads TGTGCCAGCAGCTTGGACCCTAGCCAAGAGACCCAGTACTTC.